Listed below are T cell receptor beta chains from one sample, sequenced in a study of T cell responses to AZD1222 COVID-19 vaccine. Repertoires were generated with immunoSEQ multiplex PCR, while TCRdb's copy carries only in-frame clones and drops some. The sample gives 110,000 or so clones, around 90% of which show up once; just over 4% is in the top ten. The sample consisted of peripheral blood, taken 28 days after the second dose of the MenACWY control vaccine. These receptors all come from an adult who received the MenACWY meningococcal vaccine as a control. CDR3s include the opening cysteine and the closing phenylalanine or tryptophan. Fields, in order: clone size, J gene, D gene, V gene, CDR3 DNA, CDR3 protein. The D gene is left open where the match is weak. Clone size is not always given. Where it is, it says once, few, many or a class for expanded clones.

>few|TRBJ2-7|TRBD2|TRBV5-8
TGTGCCAGCCCACCCCCGGGAACTAGCGGGACCTACGAGCAGTACTTC
CASPPPGTSGTYEQYF
>.|TRBJ2-7|.|TRBV7-3
TGTGCCAGCAGCTTTGGCCGCAAAAACGAGCAGTACTTC
CASSFGRKNEQYF
>.|TRBJ1-6|.|TRBV7-2
TGTGCCAGCAGAGCGGACAGCGACCTTCCCCTCCACTTT
CASRADSDLPLHF
>.|TRBJ2-1|TRBD1|TRBV5-1
TGCGCCAGCAGCCCGGGACAGAGGGCGTCCGTCTCCTACAATGAGCAGTTCTTC
CASSPGQRASVSYNEQFF
>.|TRBJ2-3|TRBD2|TRBV9
TGTGCCAGCAGCCGCGACCGGACTAGTGTCACAGATACGCAGTATTTT
CASSRDRTSVTDTQYF
>.|TRBJ2-1|TRBD1|TRBV9
TGTGCCAGCAGCGTCCTGGGACAGGGGTCGACTGAGCAGTTCTTC
CASSVLGQGSTEQFF
>.|TRBJ2-2|.|TRBV5-3
TGTGCCAGAAGCTTGATTGGGCCGAACACCGGGGAGCTGTTTTTT
CARSLIGPNTGELFF
>.|TRBJ2-1|.|TRBV11-2
TGTGCCAGCAGCATAGAGGAAGTATCAGGTGAGCAGTTCTTC
CASSIEEVSGEQFF
>.|TRBJ2-1|.|TRBV15
TGTGCCACCAGCAGAGATTTTAAGGGAAATGAGCAGTTCTTC
CATSRDFKGNEQFF
>.|TRBJ2-7|.|TRBV28
TGTGCCAGCAGTCGGGGCGGGGGCGTGGGTGAGCAGTACTTC
CASSRGGGVGEQYF
>.|TRBJ2-1|TRBD2|TRBV28
TGTGCCAGCAGTTTTTTAGCGGGAGATCCCAATGAGCAGTTCTTC
CASSFLAGDPNEQFF
>.|TRBJ2-4|TRBD2|TRBV6-2/TRBV6-3
TGTGCCAGCAGCCCTCGGGAGCGGGGGGCCGGGGTAAAAAACATTCAGTACTTC
CASSPRERGAGVKNIQYF
>.|TRBJ2-1|TRBD1|TRBV7-3
TGTGCCAGCAGCTCGCCGGGACAGGGAGGCAATGAGCAGTTCTTC
CASSSPGQGGNEQFF
>.|TRBJ1-6|.|TRBV21-1
TGTGCCAGCAGCAAACAGGGGACAGGTCGCTTTAATTCACCCCTCCACTTT
CASSKQGTGRFNSPLHF
>.|TRBJ2-1|TRBD2|TRBV25-1
TGTGCCAGCAGTGACCTGAGTAGCGGGGACATCAATGAGCAGTTCTTC
CASSDLSSGDINEQFF
>.|TRBJ1-1|.|TRBV28
TGTGCCAGCAGTTTACGGTACACTGAAGCTTTCTTT
CASSLRYTEAFF
>.|TRBJ2-3|TRBD2|TRBV24-1
TGTGCCACCAGGGGGGCCGAGCGGGAGGGCCGGGGCACAGATACGCAGTATTTT
CATRGAEREGRGTDTQYF
>.|TRBJ2-2|TRBD1|TRBV28
TGTGCCAGCAGTCTGGACAGGGGGAACACCGGGGAGCTGTTTTTT
CASSLDRGNTGELFF
>few|TRBJ2-1|.|TRBV6-4
TGTGCCAGCAGTGACGGAGGGAATAATGAGCAGTTCTTC
CASSDGGNNEQFF
>.|TRBJ1-5|.|TRBV4-1
TGCGCCAGCAGCCAAGGTGGGCCGAACAGCCTAAATCAGCCCCAGCATTTT
CASSQGGPNSLNQPQHF